Each of the 25 T cell receptor beta chains below was sequenced from the same sample in a study of shared clonotypes between healthy human individuals. Assay: immunoSEQ multiplex PCR; the TCRdb copy retains only in-frame clones and omits some. The sample shows 1,100,000 or so clones, approximately 80% of them seen only once. The sequenced sample consisted of memory CD4+ T cells from PBMCs. The subset: CD45RA-negative fraction. The receptor source for this set is a young man in good health. Some clones in this sample may be carry-over from other donors' samples.

The V and J genes are TRBV10-3 and TRBJ1-3; perhaps TRBD1 as D (6 bases). The V end lost 4 bases, the J end lost 7 bases, and 17 bases lay between the germline ends. Germline V gene lookup returns CDR1 ENHRY and CDR2 SYGVKD. This CDR3 is 15 amino acids long. The CDR3 sequence is CAISVGTGISNTIYF. The CDR3 nucleotides read TGTGCCATCAGTGTAGGTACAGGGATCTCGAACACCATATATTTT.

The rearrangement links TRBV5-1 to TRBJ2-1, with 11 positions matching TRBD2. V shed 4 bases, J shed 0 bases, and the junction held 9 bases outside the gene matches. Germline V gene sequence: CDR1 SGHRS, CDR2 YFSETQ. The CDR3 is 18 residues long. The CDR3 bases are TGCGCCAGCAGCACCGGGACTAGCGGCCAGAGCTCCTACAATGAGCAGTTCTTC. Translated: CASSTGTSGQSSYNEQFF.

Remarks on this clone: The missing conserved phenylalanine or tryptophan at the end of this CDR3 makes a read error likely. It is unclear where the CDR3 begins or ends on the DNA, so no DNA is shown, and the CDR3 is as TCRdb lists it. This rearrangement joins TRBV21-1 to TRBJ1-2. TRBV21-1 is designated a pseudogene. The CDR3 comprises 13 residues, both ends counted. The CDR3 sequence: CASSKEQNYGYTL.

The genes are TRBV6-5 and TRBJ2-5, with 8 bases matching TRBD1. V gave up 6 bases and J gave up 2 bases; unmatched junction bases: 5. Germline V lookup: CDR1 MNHEY, CDR2 SVGAGI. This CDR3 comprises 14 residues. CDR3 DNA: TGTGCCAGCAGAGCCGACAGGGGACAAGAGACCCAGTACTTC. Translation gives CASRADRGQETQYF.

The chain employs TRBV7-3 and TRBJ2-1; TRBD2 matches at 7 bases. The CDR3 extends over 16 amino acids. V lost 2 bases to trimming and J lost 0 bases; unmatched junction nucleotides: 4. Germline CDR1 SGHTA, CDR2 FQGTGA. DNA for the CDR3: TGTGCCAGCAGCTTAGCGGGAGCCTCCTCCTACAATGAGCAGTTCTTC. This translates into CASSLAGASSYNEQFF. The complete variable domain, with remaining parts taken from reference TRBV7-3 and TRBJ2-1, reads GAGVSQTPSNKVTEKGKYVELRCDPISGHTALYWYRQSLGQGPEFLIYFQGTGAADDSGLPNDRFFAVRPEGSVSTLKIQRTERGDSAVYLCASSLAGASSYNEQFFGPGTRLTVL.

V is TRBV28 and J is TRBJ2-7; 10 bases are a match to TRBD2. The CDR3 loop spans 13 amino acids. V lost 10 bases to trimming and J lost 4 bases; unmatched junction nucleotides: 7. CDR1 MDHEN and CDR2 SYDVKM come from the germline V gene. The CDR3 DNA reads TGTGCCACCCAGACTAGCGGGTCGTACGAGCAGTACTTC. It yields the protein CATQTSGSYEQYF.

On this clone itself: A much larger clone lies a single base off, so this may be a read error. V and J are TRBV11-2 and TRBJ2-5, with TRBD1 identical over 7 bases. There are 12 residues in the CDR3. From germline, CDR1 is SGHAT and CDR2 FQNNGV. J was trimmed by 5 bases and V by 4 bases; bases with no gene match: 1. The CDR3 nucleotides are TGTGCCAGCAGCTCACAGGGGGAGACCCAGTACTTC. Translation gives CASSSQGETQYF.

V and J are TRBV19 and TRBJ2-3, with 11 bases aligning to TRBD1. The CDR3 loop spans 13 amino acids. Per the germline V gene, CDR1 is LNHDA and CDR2 is SQIVND (reference sequence). J lost 7 bases, V lost 7 bases, and 4 bases had no gene match. This CDR3 reads CASTGTGGNTQYF. CDR3 sequence (DNA): TGTGCCAGTACCGGGACAGGGGGGAATACGCAGTATTTT.

To note about this clone: The identical CDR3 is also encoded by other nucleotide sequences in the sample. The chain uses TRBV29-1 and TRBJ2-5, with D maybe TRBD2 (5 bases). The germline V and J ends were trimmed by 1 base and 4 bases, with 7 bases remaining between them. The CDR3 consists of 12 residues. CDR1 is SQVTM and CDR2 is ANQGSEA in the germline V gene. CDR3 in DNA: TGCAGCGTTGAAGGTGGAGGAGAGACCCAGTACTTC. This codes for CSVEGGGETQYF. Full variable domain (rest looked up from reference TRBV29-1 and TRBJ2-5): SAVISQKPSRDICQRGTSLTIQCQVDSQVTMMFWYRQQPGQSLTLIATANQGSEATYESGFVIDKFPISRPNLTFSTLTVSNMSPEDSSIYLCSVEGGGETQYFGPGTRLLVL.

The chain carries TRBV28 and TRBJ1-1; the D is unclear. Trimming pared 10 bases from V and 7 bases from J, leaving 31 bases between. Germline lookup yields CDR1 MDHEN and CDR2 SYDVKM. This CDR3 has 17 amino acids. CDR3 bases: TGTGCCACCACCGATCGGTACACCCTGCCCTCGACCTTTGAAGCTTTCTTT. Translating gives CATTDRYTLPSTFEAFF.

The V call is TRBV4-1, the J call TRBJ2-3; D is unclear. From germline, CDR1 is MGHRA and CDR2 YSYEKL. This CDR3 spans 18 amino acids. V gave up 0 bases and J gave up 0 bases, with 16 bases separating them. CDR3: CASSQDRLRYTSTDTQYF. The DNA for the CDR3 is TGCGCCAGCAGCCAAGATCGACTCAGGTACACTAGCACAGATACGCAGTATTTT.

The rearrangement links TRBV2 to TRBJ1-1; tentatively, D is TRBD1 (6 bases). There are 15 residues in the CDR3. Germline V lookup: CDR1 SNHLY, CDR2 FYNNEI. Trimming took 2 bases from V and 0 from J, leaving 10 bases between them. CDR3 sequence (DNA): TGTGCCAGCAGTGAACTCGGGGGCTTGAACACTGAAGCTTTCTTT. Its translation is CASSELGGLNTEAFF.

V gene TRBV28 combines with J gene TRBJ2-2; unclear D gene. This CDR3 is built from 13 residues. Per germline, CDR1 MDHEN and CDR2 SYDVKM. The germline V and J ends were trimmed by 6 bases and 6 bases, with 11 bases remaining between them. The CDR3 nucleotides read TGTGCCAGCAGACCTAGATCGGCCGGGGAGCTGTTTTTT. It specifies CASRPRSAGELFF.

The genes are TRBV19 and TRBJ2-3, with D hard to call. V lost 4 bases and J lost 1, with 6 bases in between. This CDR3 region has 13 residues. Germline CDR1 LNHDA, CDR2 SQIVND (reference sequence). For the CDR3, the DNA is TGTGCCAGTAGTACGGACCGCACAGATACGCAGTATTTT. It codes for CASSTDRTDTQYF.

The V and J genes are TRBV7-2 and TRBJ2-7, with D possibly matching TRBD2 (5 bases). The V gene's germline CDR1 is SGHTA and CDR2 FQGNSA. The V and J ends lost 3 bases and 9 bases respectively, with 15 bases between them. The CDR3 has 13 amino acids. The chain's CDR3 is CASSFGLGSGQYF. The CDR3 bases are TGTGCCAGCAGCTTTGGACTCGGCTCGGGGCAGTACTTC.

The sample holds one count of this clone. The rearrangement links TRBV10-3 to TRBJ2-5; D might be TRBD1 (6 bases). CDR1 ENHRY and CDR2 SYGVKD come from the germline V gene. The length of the CDR3 is 16 residues. The V end lost 0 bases, the J end lost 5 bases, and 16 bases lay between the germline ends. DNA of the CDR3: TGTGCCATCAGTGAGTCGGGGGCCTTTGTTTCGGAGACCCAGTACTTC. As protein: CAISESGAFVSETQYF.

In this sample, this clone turned up once. This same CDR3 is encoded by further DNA sequences in the sample. V usage is TRBV18 and J usage is TRBJ2-7, with unresolved D. Between the trimmed V and J ends, which lost 3 bases and 1 base, there was a span of 7 bases. CDR3 size: 13 residues. Looked up from germline, CDR1 is KGHSH and CDR2 is LQKENI. The CDR3 nucleotides are TGTGCCAGCTCACCCGGAATTTCCTACGAGCAGTACTTC. Its protein product is CASSPGISYEQYF.

This CDR3 reads CASSLVAGQHYEQYF. The CDR3 nucleotides read TGTGCCAGCAGCTTAGTCGCTGGACAGCACTACGAGCAGTACTTC. This chain uses TRBV7-2 with TRBJ2-7, with D possibly matching TRBD1 (6 bases). With 1 base removed from V and 3 bases from J, the gap between germline ends came to 13 bases. Germline V gene lookup returns CDR1 SGHTA and CDR2 FQGNSA. This CDR3 contains 15 residues.

This clone was counted between two and nine times. At one of its ends the junction is not consistent with the germline gene, which may arise from a read error. The gene calls are TRBV7-9 and TRBJ1-2; possibly TRBD1 for D (5 bases). Looked up from germline, CDR1 is SEHNR and CDR2 is FQNEAQ (reference sequence). CDR3 size: 13 residues. CDR3 coding DNA: TGTGCCAGCAGCCTCCGGGGCAGGGACGCTAAGGACTTC. It translates to CASSLRGRDAKDF.

The table lists this clone with many counts. This rearrangement joins TRBV2 to TRBJ1-1; no clear D. Germline values: CDR1 SNHLY, CDR2 FYNNEI. The V end lost 5 bases, the J end lost 1 base, and 11 bases lay between the germline ends. The CDR3 loop spans 14 amino acids. This CDR3 is CASSSQTQNTEAFF. Here the CDR3 DNA reads TGTGCCAGCAGTTCACAGACCCAGAACACTGAAGCTTTCTTT.

This chain links TRBV28 with TRBJ2-2; 11 bases align to TRBD2. The CDR3 covers 15 residues. From germline, CDR1 is MDHEN and CDR2 SYDVKM. The V and J ends lost 5 bases and 6 bases, in that order; junction bases with no gene match: 5. The CDR3 DNA reads as TGTGCCAGCAGTATACTAGCGGGAGTTGCCGGGGAGCTGTTTTTT. Its translation is CASSILAGVAGELFF.

CDR3 bases: TGTGCCAGCAACGGGGGAGGCGGGAACACTGAAGCTTTCTTT. This encodes CASNGGGGNTEAFF. The V call is TRBV9, the J call TRBJ1-1; TRBD1 might be the D (5 bases). The CDR3 extends over 14 amino acids. Trimming shortened V by 6 bases and J by 1 base, and 13 bases separated the two germline ends. Germline V gives CDR1 SGDLS, CDR2 YYNGEE.

This clone was recorded once. J is TRBJ1-2 and V is TRBV5-1, with TRBD1 as a possible D gene (6 bases). Trimming took 4 bases from V and 3 from J, leaving 16 bases between them. There are 15 residues in the CDR3. From germline, CDR1 is SGHRS and CDR2 YFSETQ. The CDR3 reads CASSPGQPGYYGYTF. CDR3 nucleotide sequence: TGCGCCAGCAGCCCAGGACAGCCTGGGTACTATGGCTACACCTTC.

As concerns this clone: Other DNA sequences in this sample translate to the same CDR3. This sequence joins TRBV2 and TRBJ1-4, with 7 bases that match TRBD1. Looked up from germline, CDR1 is SNHLY and CDR2 is FYNNEI. Losses at the gene ends were 3 bases for V and 5 bases for J; bases not matched to a gene: 3. This CDR3 has 14 amino acids. CDR3: CASSDNRGNEKLFF. The CDR3 DNA sequence: TGTGCCAGCAGTGACAACAGGGGCAATGAAAAACTGTTTTTT. The variable domain in full, with the rest retrieved from reference TRBV2 and TRBJ1-4, is EPEVTQTPSHQVTQMGQEVILRCVPISNHLYFYWYRQILGQKVEFLVSFYNNEISEKSEIFDDQFSVERPDGSNFTLKIRSTKLEDSAMYFCASSDNRGNEKLFFGSGTQLSVL.

Regarding this clone: Different DNA sequences within this sample yield the same CDR3. The CDR3 DNA sequence: TGTGCCAGCAGCTTAGCAGGGGTCCAAGAGACCCAGTACTTC. This sequence encodes CASSLAGVQETQYF. The V call is TRBV11-2, the J call TRBJ2-5, with D perhaps matching TRBD1 (6 bases). V was trimmed by 1 base and J by 1 base, leaving 7 bases between them. CDR3 size: 14 residues. The germline V gene encodes CDR1 SGHAT and CDR2 FQNNGV.